Below are 25 T cell receptor beta chains sequenced from a single sample in a study of T cells in women clearing cervical HPV infection. The protocol was immunoSEQ multiplex PCR, while the TCRdb copy is restricted to in-frame clones and leaves out a portion. The sample is made up of tens of thousands of clones, and the top ten hold roughly 10% of it. Sequenced input: blood buffy coat. These receptors were obtained from a woman between 18 and 70 years old with a cervical HPV16 infection that either progressed to CIN3+ or cleared (not recorded which).

Regarding this clone: The read is 3 residues too short to cover the CDR3 end, so that end is filled in from the germline J gene. J is TRBJ2-5 and V is TRBV7-2, with 7 bases identical to TRBD2. The CDR3 is 12 residues long. The junction had 3 bases not matched to a gene; V was cut back by 6 bases and J by 5 bases. Germline CDR1 reads SGHTA; CDR2 reads FQGNSA. CDR3 in amino acids: CASSWGGETQYF. CDR3 DNA, as far as it was read: TGTGCCAGCAGTTGGGGGGGGGAGACC.

CDR3 DNA (partial): TGTGCCAGCAGTGACTCCAACTCTGGGGCCAACGTC. Encoded protein: CASSDSNSGANV. The full CDR3 is CASSDSNSGANVLTF. The chain has TRBV6-4 and TRBJ2-6; D not resolved. Read coverage stops 3 residues before the CDR3 terminus; the germline J gene supplies the remainder. V gave up 0 bases and J gave up 0 bases, with 3 bases separating them. Germline V gene data show CDR1 as MRHNA and CDR2 as SNTAGT. CDR3 length: 15 amino acids.

On this clone itself: The sequence runs out 3 residues before the end of the CDR3; the remainder is reconstructed from the germline J gene. The genes are TRBV6-4 and TRBJ2-1; no firm D call. The germline V gene has CDR1 MRHNA and CDR2 SNTAGT. CDR3 length: 15 residues. The ends were cut back, 3 bases at V and 0 bases at J, with 9 bases in the middle. The chain's CDR3 is CASSESVSSYNEQFF. The CDR3 DNA, read in part, is TGTGCCAGCAGTGAGTCTGTTAGCTCCTACAATGAG.

A note on this clone: Coverage ceases 3 residues before the CDR3 finishes, and the germline J gene fills in the end. This rearrangement joins TRBV5-4 to TRBJ2-5, with 9 bases lining up with TRBD2. Germline V CDR1 and CDR2: SGHNT, YYREEE (reference sequence). The CDR3 is 16 amino acids. V was pared by 0 bases and J by 2 bases, with 5 bases of the junction left unmatched. CDR3 bases read: TGTGCCAGCAGCTTGGGGCTAGCGGGGATTCAAGAGACC. It encodes CASSLGLAGIQET. The CDR3 in its entirety is CASSLGLAGIQETQYF.

Note on this clone: The missing CDR3 end, 3 residues past where the read stops, is filled in from the germline J gene. V is TRBV20-1 and J is TRBJ2-5; the D gene is possibly TRBD1 (6 bases). This CDR3 comprises 13 residues. CDR1 is DFQATT, CDR2 SNEGSKA, per germline (reference sequence). V lost 2 bases, J lost 3 bases, and 10 bases lay in between. The covered CDR3 bases are TGCAGTGCTAGATGGCAGGGGAAAGAGACC. Its translation is CSARWQGKET. The entire CDR3 sequence reads CSARWQGKETQYF.

Notes on this clone: The DNA ends 3 residues before the CDR3 does, and the rest of the CDR3 is filled in from the germline J gene. J is TRBJ1-3 and V is TRBV19; D is ambiguous. The CDR3 runs to 15 residues. Germline values: CDR1 LNHDA, CDR2 SQIVND (reference sequence). Trimming left V 3 bases short and J 0 bases short, with 9 bases between. Incomplete CDR3 DNA: TGTGCCAGTAGTATCGACACCGCCTCTGGAAACACC. The encoded protein is CASSIDTASGNT. From start to end, the CDR3 is CASSIDTASGNTIYF.

Comment on this clone: Coverage ceases 3 residues before the CDR3 finishes, and the germline J gene fills in the end. This sequence joins TRBV7-2 and TRBJ1-2; D gene uncertain. Germline loops: CDR1 SGHTA, CDR2 FQGNSA. This CDR3 is built from 14 residues. The CDR3 bases that were read are TGTGCCAGCAGCTTGGTAGCGGGAGATCATGAC. It codes for CASSLVAGDHD. Given in full, the CDR3 is CASSLVAGDHDYTF.

A note on this clone: Coverage ceases 3 residues before the CDR3 finishes, and the germline J gene fills in the end. The chain carries TRBV7-8 and TRBJ1-2; the D gene is possibly TRBD1 (5 bases). In germline, CDR1 is SGHVS, CDR2 FQNEAQ. The CDR3 contains 16 residues. The CDR3 protein is CASRGTSGNMNYDYTF. The CDR3 DNA, read in part, is TGTGCCAGCAGAGGGACTAGCGGGAATATGAACTACGAC.

Turning to this clone: The read terminates 3 residues ahead of where the CDR3 ends, so the germline J gene completes it. J is TRBJ2-4 and V is TRBV5-1; D possibly corresponds to TRBD1 (6 bases). The CDR3 covers 18 residues. Germline V gives CDR1 SGHRS, CDR2 YFSETQ. V lost 2 bases to trimming and J lost 0 bases, with 18 bases between them. The CDR3 DNA, read in part, is TGCGCCAGCAGCTTCCGACGTCAGGGGATGTTAGCCAAAAACATT. It codes for CASSFRRQGMLAKNI. The CDR3 as a whole reads CASSFRRQGMLAKNIQYF.

Comments on this clone: The CDR3 goes on 3 residues after the read ends, and that part is filled in from the germline J gene. V usage is TRBV10-3 and J usage is TRBJ1-2, with a weak D call TRBD1 (6 bases). The length of the CDR3 is 15 residues. CDR1 is ENHRY, CDR2 SYGVKD, per germline. The CDR3 region is CAISESRYREDGYTF. The covered CDR3 bases are TGTGCCATCAGTGAGTCGAGGTACAGGGAAGACGGC.

Regarding this clone: The junction differs from germline at one of its ends, possibly a read error. The CDR3 is CTSSKFGRSYEQYF. The part of the CDR3 DNA that was read is TGTACCAGTAGTAAGTTTGGGCGTTCCTACGAG. The chain combines TRBV19 with TRBJ2-7; D not certain. The sequenced fragment ends 3 residues before the CDR3 boundary, so the rest is inferred from the germline J gene. Germline values: CDR1 LNHDA, CDR2 SQIVND (reference sequence). The CDR3 is made up of 14 amino acids.

With regard to this clone: Read data end 3 residues before the CDR3 end; the end is taken from the germline J gene. This chain uses TRBV7-2 with TRBJ2-4, with 9 bases fitting TRBD2. This CDR3 is built from 14 residues. V dropped 6 bases and J dropped 6; count of bases not matched to a gene: 6. Germline-derived CDR1 and CDR2 are SGHTA and FQGNSA. Incomplete CDR3 DNA: TGTGCCAGCAGTCGCGGGGGGGTTCTAAACATT. Its translation is CASSRGGVLNI. The entire CDR3 reads CASSRGGVLNIQYF.

Note on this clone: The sequence runs out 3 residues before the end of the CDR3; the remainder is reconstructed from the germline J gene. The V and J genes are TRBV5-1 and TRBJ2-1; 10 positions agree with TRBD2. Germline V gene lookup returns CDR1 SGHRS and CDR2 YFSETQ. The V segment lost 2 bases and the J segment 6 bases; nucleotides outside the gene matches: 5. This CDR3 comprises 15 residues. CDR3 sequence: CASSFLAGVGNEQFF. Partial CDR3 DNA: TGCGCCAGCAGCTTCCTAGCGGGAGTTGGCAATGAG.

Comment on this clone: The read comes to an end 3 residues before the CDR3 does, leaving the germline J gene to fill in the end. This sequence joins TRBV6-2 or TRBV6-3 and TRBJ1-2; D might be TRBD1 (5 bases). This CDR3 comprises 14 residues. The V gene's germline CDR1 is MNHEY and CDR2 SVGEGT. V gave up 6 bases and J gave up 5 bases, with 16 bases separating them. The covered CDR3 bases are TGTGCCAGCAGCAAAAACAGGCAAATATATGGC. This sequence encodes CASSKNRQIYG. The whole CDR3 protein is CASSKNRQIYGYTF.

As concerns this clone: The CDR3 extends 3 residues past the end of the read, so its final part is completed from the germline J gene. The chain employs TRBV4-1 and TRBJ2-5; TRBD2 agrees at 13 bases. CDR1 is MGHRA, CDR2 YSYEKL, per germline. Trimming cost V 0 bases and J 5 bases; bases outside gene matches: 6. This CDR3 has 17 residues. Here the CDR3 reads CASSQDSTSGGAETQYF. CDR3 bases read: TGCGCCAGCAGCCAAGATTCAACTAGCGGGGGGGCTGAGACC.

A remark on this clone: The read comes to an end 3 residues before the CDR3 does, leaving the germline J gene to fill in the end. The chain joins TRBV5-1 to TRBJ2-2; D may match TRBD1 or TRBD2 (5 bases each). Germline CDR1 and CDR2: SGHRS and YFSETQ. V lost 0 bases, J lost 5 bases, and 11 bases lay in between. This CDR3 spans 15 amino acids. The CDR3 bases that were read are TGCGCCAGCAGCTTGGGGCAGGGAGATACCGGGGAG. It translates to CASSLGQGDTGE. In full, the CDR3 reads CASSLGQGDTGELFF.

On this clone itself: The read ends 3 residues before the CDR3 terminus; that terminus is restored from the germline J gene. This rearrangement joins TRBV11-2 to TRBJ2-1; D is ambiguous. This CDR3 has 13 amino acids. Germline V gives CDR1 SGHAT, CDR2 FQNNGV. The V end lost 5 bases, the J end lost 3 bases, and 8 bases lay between the germline ends. CDR3 in amino acids: CASSLQNYNEQFF. Incomplete CDR3 DNA: TGTGCCAGCAGCCTCCAGAACTACAATGAG.

About this clone itself: The read stops 3 residues short of the end of the CDR3; the missing end is completed from the germline J gene. The chain joins TRBV10-3 to TRBJ1-2; D unclear. The V end was cut by 3 bases, the J end by 3 bases, with 8 bases between. CDR1 and CDR2 from the germline V gene are ENHRY and SYGVKD. The CDR3 has 13 amino acids. The CDR3 bases that were read are TGTGCCATCAGTGATCGGGGTTACTATGGC. Amino acid sequence: CAISDRGYYG. The entire CDR3 protein reads CAISDRGYYGYTF.

In regard to this clone: The sequence runs out 3 residues before the end of the CDR3; the remainder is reconstructed from the germline J gene. J is TRBJ1-6 and V is TRBV5-6; D is perhaps TRBD1 (6 bases). The CDR3 sequence is 13 residues long. Looked up from germline, CDR1 is SGHDT and CDR2 is YYEEEE. V shed 7 bases and J shed 9 bases, with 14 bases lying between them. The CDR3 bases that were read are TGTGCCAGCGGAACAGGGTCTGGTTCACCC. Amino acids: CASGTGSGSP. The whole CDR3 region reads CASGTGSGSPLHF.

Worth noting for this clone: The read finishes 3 residues shy of the CDR3 end, and the germline J gene is used to complete it. The V gene is TRBV4-1, the J gene TRBJ1-4; 9 positions agree with TRBD1. V shed 2 bases, J shed 5 bases, and the junction held 6 bases outside the gene matches. This CDR3 spans 16 amino acids. CDR1 and CDR2 from the germline V gene are MGHRA and YSYEKL. The part of the CDR3 DNA that was read is TGCGCCAGCAGCCAATTCCCCGGGACAGGGAATGAAAAA. Translated: CASSQFPGTGNEK. The full CDR3 is CASSQFPGTGNEKLFF.

On this clone itself: Coverage ceases 3 residues before the CDR3 finishes, and the germline J gene fills in the end. The chain links TRBV11-2 to TRBJ2-2; TRBD2 matches at 8 bases. The V segment lost 3 bases and the J segment 6 bases; nucleotides outside the gene matches: 3. The CDR3 length is 14 residues. CDR1 is SGHAT, CDR2 FQNNGV, per germline. The chain's CDR3 is CASSFLLAAGELFF. The DNA read from the CDR3 is TGTGCCAGCAGCTTTTTACTAGCGGCCGGGGAG.

A note on this clone: The CDR3 is cut off 3 residues early in the read; its end comes from the germline J gene. This chain joins TRBV7-8 and TRBJ2-3; 8 bases align to TRBD1. Germline V CDR1 and CDR2: SGHVS, FQNEAQ. The CDR3 is made up of 16 amino acids. With 5 bases clipped from V and 3 bases from J, the junction kept 10 bases outside the gene matches. The CDR3 protein is CASSADTGQVTDTQYF. The CDR3 DNA, read in part, is TGTGCCAGCAGCGCAGATACGGGACAGGTGACAGATACG.

For this clone: The junction departs from germline at one end; a sequencing error may be responsible. Sequencing ends 3 residues short of the CDR3 end; the germline J gene provides the rest. This chain uses TRBV7-7 with TRBJ1-1; 8 bases agree with TRBD1. Germline CDR1 is SSHAT and CDR2 is FNYEAQ (reference sequence). This CDR3 has 17 amino acids. CDR3 DNA, as far as it was read: TGTGCTAGCAGCTTATTTTTGCCGGGACAGGTTGGCACTGAA. This codes for CASSLFLPGQVGTE. The full CDR3 protein is CASSLFLPGQVGTEAFF.

CDR3 DNA, as far as it was read: TGTGCCAGCAGCTACAGGGGGCTTGGAGAGACC. Its protein is CASSYRGLGET. In full, the CDR3 is CASSYRGLGETQYF. This rearrangement joins TRBV7-3 to TRBJ2-5; TRBD1 agrees at 9 bases. The CDR3 end falls 3 residues outside the read, so it is completed with the germline J gene. Trimming cost V 4 bases and J 4 bases; bases outside gene matches: 4. This CDR3 is 14 amino acids long. Germline CDR1 SGHTA, CDR2 FQGTGA.

About this clone itself: The DNA ends 3 residues before the CDR3 does, and the rest of the CDR3 is filled in from the germline J gene. The V and J genes are TRBV4-1 and TRBJ2-7; D call uncertain. Germline assignment: CDR1 MGHRA and CDR2 YSYEKL. The V end lost 0 bases, the J end lost 0 bases, and 18 bases lay between the germline ends. CDR3 length: 18 amino acids. The chain's CDR3 is CASSQDINGQILSYEQYF. The part of the CDR3 DNA that was read is TGCGCCAGCAGCCAAGACATCAATGGGCAGATTCTCTCCTACGAG.